This T cell receptor (beta chain) is from a study of cytomegalovirus exposure and HLA in healthy donors. Points from the study as a whole: Researchers reported that a few CMV-associated chains were confirmed in vitro as CMV antigen-specific. Later on, analysis showed that most CMV-associated TCR beta chains appeared to be HLA-restricted. A later analysis by the authors found several of the most significant clusters apparently linked to common viral pathogens.

It was with 60 Vbeta and 13 Jbeta primers that the PCR ran. Here immunoSEQ multiplex PCR was the method, and the copy in TCRdb shows in-frame clones only, minus some. This sample yields approximately 200,000 clones, of which 65% to 80% are seen a single time; about 4.8% belongs to the top ten. The germline CDR1 and CDR2 sequences are KGHSH and LQKENI. Trimming left V 6 bases short and J 7 bases short, with 15 bases between. CDR3 size: 13 residues. On this clone itself: Antigen specificity is unknown.

The rearrangement uses TRBV18 and TRBJ1-2; D call uncertain. The receptor comes from a man aged 25 to 45 in good health and CMV-seropositive. The material sequenced was PBMCs. CDR3 DNA sequence: TGTGCCAGCTCCACGAGGGATAGAGGTGGCTACACCTTC. Its protein is CASSTRDRGGYTF.